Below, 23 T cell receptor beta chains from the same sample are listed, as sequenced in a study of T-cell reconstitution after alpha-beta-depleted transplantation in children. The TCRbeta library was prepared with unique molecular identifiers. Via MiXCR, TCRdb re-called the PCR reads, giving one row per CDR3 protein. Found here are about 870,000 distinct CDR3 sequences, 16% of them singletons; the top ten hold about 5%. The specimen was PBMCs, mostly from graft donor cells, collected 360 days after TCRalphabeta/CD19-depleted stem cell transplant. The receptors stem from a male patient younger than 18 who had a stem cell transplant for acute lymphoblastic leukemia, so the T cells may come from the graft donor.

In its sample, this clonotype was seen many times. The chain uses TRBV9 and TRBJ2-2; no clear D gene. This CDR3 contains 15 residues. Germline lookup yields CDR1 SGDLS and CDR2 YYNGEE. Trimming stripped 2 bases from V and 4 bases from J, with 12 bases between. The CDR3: CASSVHWEGTGELFF. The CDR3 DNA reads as TGTGCCAGCAGCGTCCACTGGGAAGGCACCGGGGAGCTGTTTTTT.

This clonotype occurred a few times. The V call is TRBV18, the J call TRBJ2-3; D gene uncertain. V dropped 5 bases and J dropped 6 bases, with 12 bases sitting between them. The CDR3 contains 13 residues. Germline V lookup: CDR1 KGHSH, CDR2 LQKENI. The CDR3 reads CASSSSSRDTQYF. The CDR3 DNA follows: TGTGCCAGCTCATCCTCTTCGAGGGATACGCAGTATTTT.

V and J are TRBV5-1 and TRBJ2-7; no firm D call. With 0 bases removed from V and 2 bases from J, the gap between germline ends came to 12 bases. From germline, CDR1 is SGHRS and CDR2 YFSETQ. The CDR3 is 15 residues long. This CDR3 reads CASSLGLRKPYEQYF. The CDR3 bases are TGCGCCAGCAGCTTGGGCCTGCGTAAGCCCTACGAGCAGTACTTC.

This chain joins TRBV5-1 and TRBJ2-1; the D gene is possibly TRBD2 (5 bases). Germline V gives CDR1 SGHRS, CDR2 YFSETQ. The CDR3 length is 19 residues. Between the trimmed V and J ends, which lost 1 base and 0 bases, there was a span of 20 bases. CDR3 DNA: TGCGCCAGCAGCTTGAATTCAGCGGCCCCAAGTAGCTCCTACAATGAGCAGTTCTTC. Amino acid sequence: CASSLNSAAPSSSYNEQFF.

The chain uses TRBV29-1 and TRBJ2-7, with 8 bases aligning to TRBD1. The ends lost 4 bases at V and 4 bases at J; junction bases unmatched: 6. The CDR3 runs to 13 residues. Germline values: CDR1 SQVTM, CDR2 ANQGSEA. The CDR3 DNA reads TGCAGCGTTGTAAACAGGGGGGAATACGAGCAGTACTTC. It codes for CSVVNRGEYEQYF.

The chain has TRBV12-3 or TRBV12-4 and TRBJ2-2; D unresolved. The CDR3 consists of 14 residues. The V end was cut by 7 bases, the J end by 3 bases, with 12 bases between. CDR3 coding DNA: TGTGCCAGCACCTCCGTGTGGGACACCGGGGAGCTGTTTTTT. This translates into CASTSVWDTGELFF.

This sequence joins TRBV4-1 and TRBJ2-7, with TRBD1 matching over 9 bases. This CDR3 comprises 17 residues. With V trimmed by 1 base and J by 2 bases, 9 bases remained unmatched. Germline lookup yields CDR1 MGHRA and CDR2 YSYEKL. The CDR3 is CASSQGAQWDRAYEQYF. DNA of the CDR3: TGCGCCAGCAGCCAAGGGGCCCAGTGGGACAGGGCCTACGAGCAGTACTTC.

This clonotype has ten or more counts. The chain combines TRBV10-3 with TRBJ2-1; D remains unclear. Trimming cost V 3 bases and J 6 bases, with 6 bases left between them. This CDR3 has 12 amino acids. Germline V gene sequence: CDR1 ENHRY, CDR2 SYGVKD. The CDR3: CAISDSSNEQFF. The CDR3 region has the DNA TGTGCCATCAGTGACTCTAGCAATGAGCAGTTCTTC.

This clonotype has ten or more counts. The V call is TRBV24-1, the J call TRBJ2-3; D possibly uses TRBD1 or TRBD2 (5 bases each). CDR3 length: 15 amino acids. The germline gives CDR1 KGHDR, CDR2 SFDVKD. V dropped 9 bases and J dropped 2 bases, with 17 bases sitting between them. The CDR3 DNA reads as TGTGCCACCGAAGACCGGGAAGGGGTCACAGATACGCAGTATTTT. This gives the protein CATEDREGVTDTQYF.

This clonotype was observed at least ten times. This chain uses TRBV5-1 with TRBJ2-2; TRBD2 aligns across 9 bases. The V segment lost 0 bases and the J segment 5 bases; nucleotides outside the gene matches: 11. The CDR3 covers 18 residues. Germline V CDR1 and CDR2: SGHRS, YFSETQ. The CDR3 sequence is CASSLAWGSGRGTGELFF. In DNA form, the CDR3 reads TGCGCCAGCAGCTTGGCCTGGGGTAGCGGGAGAGGAACCGGGGAGCTGTTTTTT.

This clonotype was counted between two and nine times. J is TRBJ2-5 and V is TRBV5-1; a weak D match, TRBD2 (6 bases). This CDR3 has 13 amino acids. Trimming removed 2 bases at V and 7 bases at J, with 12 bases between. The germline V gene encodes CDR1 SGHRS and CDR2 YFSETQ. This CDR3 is CASSFAGLGTQYF. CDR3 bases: TGCGCCAGCAGCTTCGCGGGACTGGGGACCCAGTACTTC.

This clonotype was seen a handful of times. CDR3 amino acids: CASSLEGLAPPIQYF. The CDR3 nucleotides are TGTGCCAGCAGCTTGGAGGGACTAGCACCGCCCATTCAGTACTTC. This chain joins TRBV5-4 and TRBJ2-4; the match to TRBD2 covers 9 bases. The CDR3 contains 15 residues. Germline loops: CDR1 SGHNT, CDR2 YYREEE (reference sequence). V was pared by 0 bases and J by 9 bases, with 7 bases of the junction left unmatched.

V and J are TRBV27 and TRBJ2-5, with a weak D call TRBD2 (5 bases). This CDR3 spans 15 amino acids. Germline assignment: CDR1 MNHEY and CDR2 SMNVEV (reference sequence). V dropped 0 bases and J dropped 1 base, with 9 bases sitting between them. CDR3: CASSLSRLPQETQYF. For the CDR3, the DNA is TGTGCCAGCAGTTTATCTAGACTACCCCAAGAGACCCAGTACTTC.

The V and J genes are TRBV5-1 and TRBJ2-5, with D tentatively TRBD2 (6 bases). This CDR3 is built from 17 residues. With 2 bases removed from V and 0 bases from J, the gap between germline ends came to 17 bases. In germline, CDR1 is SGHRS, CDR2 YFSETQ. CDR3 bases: TGCGCCAGCAGCTTAAAGGGCGGGGTGGGGTACCAAGAGACCCAGTACTTC. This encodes CASSLKGGVGYQETQYF. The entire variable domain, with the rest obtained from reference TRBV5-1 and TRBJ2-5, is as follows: KAGVTQTPRYLIKTRGQQVTLSCSPISGHRSVSWYQQTPGQGLQFLFEYFSETQRNKGNFPGRFSGRQFSNSRSEMNVSTLELGDSALYLCASSLKGGVGYQETQYFGPGTRLLVL.

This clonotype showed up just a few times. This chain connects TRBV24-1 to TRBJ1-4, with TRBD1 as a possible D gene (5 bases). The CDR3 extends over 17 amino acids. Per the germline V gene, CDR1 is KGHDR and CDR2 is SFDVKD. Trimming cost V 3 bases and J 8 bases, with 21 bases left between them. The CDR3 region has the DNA TGTGCCACCAGTGATAGAATCCGGGACCCGGAGGGGGAAAAACTGTTTTTT. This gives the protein CATSDRIRDPEGEKLFF.

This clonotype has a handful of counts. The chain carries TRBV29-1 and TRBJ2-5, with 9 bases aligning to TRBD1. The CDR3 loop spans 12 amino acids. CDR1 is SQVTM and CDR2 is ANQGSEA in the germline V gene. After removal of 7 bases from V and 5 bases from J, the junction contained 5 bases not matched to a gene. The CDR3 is CSAQTGGETQYF. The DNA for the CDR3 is TGCAGCGCCCAGACAGGGGGTGAGACCCAGTACTTC. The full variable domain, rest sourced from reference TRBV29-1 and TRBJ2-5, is SAVISQKPSRDICQRGTSLTIQCQVDSQVTMMFWYRQQPGQSLTLIATANQGSEATYESGFVIDKFPISRPNLTFSTLTVSNMSPEDSSIYLCSAQTGGETQYFGPGTRLLVL.

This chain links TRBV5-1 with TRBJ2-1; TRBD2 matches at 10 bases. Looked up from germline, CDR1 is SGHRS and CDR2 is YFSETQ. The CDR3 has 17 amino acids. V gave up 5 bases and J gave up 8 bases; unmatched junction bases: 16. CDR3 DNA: TGCGCCAGCAGGGATCGACTAGCGGGCTCTCCTACGGATGAGCAGTTCTTC. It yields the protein CASRDRLAGSPTDEQFF.

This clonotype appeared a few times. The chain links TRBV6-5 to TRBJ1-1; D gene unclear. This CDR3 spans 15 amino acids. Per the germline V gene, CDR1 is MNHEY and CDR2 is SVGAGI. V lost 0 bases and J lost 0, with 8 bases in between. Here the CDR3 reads CASSYSGRMNTEAFF. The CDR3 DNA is TGTGCCAGCAGTTACTCCGGACGGATGAACACTGAAGCTTTCTTT.

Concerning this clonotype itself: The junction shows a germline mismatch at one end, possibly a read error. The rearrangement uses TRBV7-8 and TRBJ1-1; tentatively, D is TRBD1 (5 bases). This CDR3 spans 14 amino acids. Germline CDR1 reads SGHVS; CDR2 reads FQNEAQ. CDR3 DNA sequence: TGTGCCAGCAGCTTAGTTGGGGTGGACACTGAAGTTTTCTTT. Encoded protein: CASSLVGVDTEVFF. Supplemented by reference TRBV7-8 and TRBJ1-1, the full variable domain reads GAGVSQSPRYKVAKRGQDVALRCDPISGHVSLFWYQQALGQGPEFLTYFQNEAQLDKSGLPSDRFFAERPEGSVSTLKIQRTQQEDSAVYLCASSLVGVDTEVFFGQGTRLTVV.

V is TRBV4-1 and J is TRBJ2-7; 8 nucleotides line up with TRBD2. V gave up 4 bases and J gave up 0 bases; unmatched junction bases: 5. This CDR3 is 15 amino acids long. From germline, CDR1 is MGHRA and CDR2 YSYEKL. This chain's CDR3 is CASSLSGENSYEQYF. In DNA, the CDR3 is TGCGCCAGCAGCCTTAGCGGGGAGAACTCCTACGAGCAGTACTTC.

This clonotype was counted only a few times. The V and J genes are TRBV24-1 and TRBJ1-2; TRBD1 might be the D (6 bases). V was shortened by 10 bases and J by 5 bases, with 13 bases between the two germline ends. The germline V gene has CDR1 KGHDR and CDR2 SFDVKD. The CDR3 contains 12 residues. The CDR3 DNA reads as TGTGCCACGCTAGAGAGGGGGTATGGCTACACCTTC. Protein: CATLERGYGYTF.

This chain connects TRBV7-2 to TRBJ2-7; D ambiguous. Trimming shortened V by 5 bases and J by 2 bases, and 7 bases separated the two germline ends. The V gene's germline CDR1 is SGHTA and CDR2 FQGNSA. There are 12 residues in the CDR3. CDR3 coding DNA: TGTGCCAGCAGCAACACAGCCTACGAGCAGTACTTC. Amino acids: CASSNTAYEQYF.

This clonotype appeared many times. Written as DNA, the CDR3 is TGCGCCAGCAGCCCGACGGGGACGAACACCGGGGAGCTGTTTTTT. Its protein product is CASSPTGTNTGELFF. This sequence joins TRBV5-1 and TRBJ2-2; a weak D match, TRBD2 (5 bases). The CDR3 runs to 15 residues. Between the trimmed V and J ends, which lost 4 bases and 0 bases, there was a span of 10 bases. Germline lookup yields CDR1 SGHRS and CDR2 YFSETQ.